This TCR beta chain was recovered during a study of shared clonotypes between healthy human individuals. Clones were read by immunoSEQ multiplex PCR, and TCRdb kept only the in-frame ones, dropping some. The sample records about 2,100,000 clones, just over 90% being singletons. V was pared by 9 bases and J by 8 bases, with 25 bases between. The CDR3 runs to 16 residues. Germline V gene sequence: CDR1 LNHDA, CDR2 SQIVND (reference sequence). Only CD45RO-negative cells positively selected for CCR7 counted as naive CD8 cells, so terminally differentiated effector memory CD45RA+ cells were excluded. Material for sequencing was naive CD8+ T cells from PBMCs. The chain uses TRBV19 and TRBJ1-4; D not certain. The receptor comes from a man younger than 35 in good health. Some clones in this sample may be carry-over from other donors' samples. CDR3 nucleotide sequence: TGTGCCAGCTCCGCCCCTGACCGCTCATGGAGGGAAAAACTGTTTTTT. Its translation: CASSAPDRSWREKLFF.